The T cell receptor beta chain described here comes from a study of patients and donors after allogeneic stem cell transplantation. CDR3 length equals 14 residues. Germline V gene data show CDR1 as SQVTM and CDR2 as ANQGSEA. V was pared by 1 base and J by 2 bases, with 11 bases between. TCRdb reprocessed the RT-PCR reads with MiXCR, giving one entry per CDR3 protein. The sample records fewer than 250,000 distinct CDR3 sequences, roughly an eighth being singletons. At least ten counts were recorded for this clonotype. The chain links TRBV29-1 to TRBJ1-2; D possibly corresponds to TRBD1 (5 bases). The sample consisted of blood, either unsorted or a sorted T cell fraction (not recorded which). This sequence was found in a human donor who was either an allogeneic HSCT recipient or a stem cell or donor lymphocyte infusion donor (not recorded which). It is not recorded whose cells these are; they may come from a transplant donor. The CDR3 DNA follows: TGCAGCGTTGAAGGGGAAGGGACGAACTATGGCTACACCTTC. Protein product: CSVEGEGTNYGYTF.